The 22 T cell receptor beta chains presented below share a single source sample, sequenced in a study of beta chain features in type 1 diabetes. These receptors have no identified antigens. Overall study results and limits: Shortening that was moderate but significant affected the TCRB CDR3s of Type 1 diabetes patients in all four CD4+ subsets.

As every portion of the isolated RNA was reverse transcribed, the sequencing read expressed TCRB transcripts. Some clones are missing from TCRdb's copy, which holds only in-frame ones; the method was immunoSEQ multiplex PCR. The sample includes some 350,000 clones, over 8.5% of them seen just once. What was sequenced was central memory CD4+ T cells from blood. The receptors were sampled from a man younger than 45 with type 1 diabetes.

This rearrangement joins TRBV7-9 to TRBJ1-4; possibly TRBD1 for D (6 bases). The CDR3 runs 17 residues. V gave up 3 bases and J gave up 7 bases, with 21 bases separating them. Germline assignment: CDR1 SEHNR and CDR2 FQNEAQ (reference sequence). Written as DNA, the CDR3 is TGTGCCAGCAGCTTTTGGCCCCGGGGGCGCTTGGGTGAAAAACTGTTTTTT. It encodes CASSFWPRGRLGEKLFF.

The V and J genes are TRBV6-5 and TRBJ2-7, with D hard to call. There are 14 residues in the CDR3. V was clipped by 4 bases and J by 4 bases, with 14 bases between them. Germline V gene data show CDR1 as MNHEY and CDR2 as SVGAGI. The CDR3 DNA follows: TGTGCCAGCAGTTCCGATCCGCAATCTTACGAGCAGTACTTC. This sequence encodes CASSSDPQSYEQYF.

The genes are TRBV6-6 and TRBJ2-1, with D unresolved. Per the germline V gene, CDR1 is MNHNY and CDR2 is SVGAGI (reference sequence). V was cut by 2 bases and J by 8 bases, with 13 bases left in between. The CDR3 spans 14 residues. For the CDR3, the DNA is TGTGCCAGCAGTTACCTTGGGTGGAGTGATGAGCAGTTCTTC. It yields the protein CASSYLGWSDEQFF.

This clone was detected only a few times. The V and J genes are TRBV19 and TRBJ2-5, with 10 bases aligning to TRBD2. Germline CDR1 and CDR2: LNHDA and SQIVND (reference sequence). This CDR3 is 16 amino acids long. The V segment lost 4 bases and the J segment 2 bases; nucleotides outside the gene matches: 7. CDR3 coding DNA: TGTGCCAGTAGTACCGGACTAGCGGAGACACAAGAGACCCAGTACTTC. Translation: CASSTGLAETQETQYF.

This clone occurred many times. This chain links TRBV28 with TRBJ2-3, with no clear D. Germline V gene sequence: CDR1 MDHEN, CDR2 SYDVKM. The V end was cut by 7 bases, the J end by 6 bases, with 14 bases between. CDR3 size: 13 residues. In DNA form, the CDR3 reads TGTGCCAGCACTACTCCCTTGGATGATACGCAGTATTTT. Protein sequence: CASTTPLDDTQYF.

A few counts support this clone. The CDR3 reads CASSGNLNRRTGQSISGANVLTF. CDR3 nucleotides: TGTGCCAGCAGCGGCAACCTGAACCGACGAACGGGACAGTCAATCTCTGGGGCCAACGTCCTGACTTTC. The chain links TRBV9 to TRBJ2-6; TRBD1 matches at 7 bases. The germline gives CDR1 SGDLS, CDR2 YYNGEE. V shed 3 bases, J shed 0 bases, and the junction held 24 bases outside the gene matches. The CDR3 is 23 residues long.

This clone was seen only a few times. The genes are TRBV6-5 and TRBJ1-1, with D perhaps matching TRBD1 (5 bases). Trimming removed 0 bases from V and 6 bases from J, with 11 bases in between. The germline V gene has CDR1 MNHEY and CDR2 SVGAGI. The CDR3 covers 14 residues. CDR3 coding DNA: TGTGCCAGCAGTTACTCTGAACGGGGGTCTGAAGCTTTCTTT. Translated: CASSYSERGSEAFF.

The genes are TRBV5-6 and TRBJ2-5; D ambiguous. The CDR3 extends over 15 amino acids. Per germline, CDR1 SGHDT and CDR2 YYEEEE. Deletions cut 2 bases from V and 5 bases from J, with 16 bases between. CDR3 sequence (DNA): TGTGCCAGCAGCTTAGGAACAGCGCTTTCGGAGACCCAGTACTTC. Translated: CASSLGTALSETQYF.

This rearrangement joins TRBV7-3 to TRBJ1-2; 10 bases agree with TRBD1. Germline lookup yields CDR1 SGHTA and CDR2 FQGTGA. Unmatched junction bases numbered 3, after V lost 5 bases and J lost 3 bases. The CDR3 has 14 residues. The CDR3 bases are TGTGCCAGCAGCCAAGGACAGGGGGACTATGGCTACACCTTC. Its translation: CASSQGQGDYGYTF.

The chain has TRBV14 and TRBJ2-3; 12 bases map to TRBD2. V dropped 1 base and J dropped 6; count of bases not matched to a gene: 11. CDR1 and CDR2 (germline): SGHDN, FVKESK. The CDR3 is made up of 18 amino acids. CDR3 in DNA: TGTGCCAGCAGCCAAGGCTGGACTAGCGGGGCTGGTTGGGATACGCAGTATTTT. Its protein product is CASSQGWTSGAGWDTQYF.

This clone showed up just a few times. The chain couples TRBV7-2 to TRBJ2-5, with D perhaps TRBD1 (6 bases). The CDR3 consists of 13 residues. Trimming shortened V by 5 bases and J by 5 bases, and 12 bases separated the two germline ends. CDR1 is SGHTA and CDR2 is FQGNSA in the germline V gene. CDR3 in DNA: TGTGCCAGCAGCCAGGGGCAGTCTGAGACCCAGTACTTC. Translated, it gives CASSQGQSETQYF.

The V and J genes are TRBV5-4 and TRBJ2-3, with TRBD2 matching 12 bases. V shed 3 bases, J shed 6 bases, and the junction held 8 bases outside the gene matches. This CDR3 spans 16 amino acids. The germline CDR1 and CDR2 sequences are SGHNT and YYREEE (reference sequence). CDR3 region: CASSSRLAGEGDTQYF. The CDR3 region has the DNA TGTGCCAGCAGCTCGAGACTAGCGGGAGAGGGGGATACGCAGTATTTT.

There are a few counts of this clone. The genes are TRBV6-5 and TRBJ2-1, with TRBD2 identical over 15 bases. V lost 6 bases, J lost 9 bases, and 3 bases stayed unmatched. CDR3 length: 14 residues. The V gene's germline CDR1 is MNHEY and CDR2 SVGAGI. Here the CDR3 DNA reads TGTGCCAGCAGCTGGACTAGCGGGAGGGCTGAGCAGTTCTTC. This encodes CASSWTSGRAEQFF.

This clone was seen a few times. V gene TRBV9 combines with J gene TRBJ2-7; 8 positions agree with TRBD1. The CDR3 loop spans 15 amino acids. V lost 4 bases to trimming and J lost 2 bases; unmatched junction nucleotides: 8. Germline V gene lookup returns CDR1 SGDLS and CDR2 YYNGEE. As DNA, the CDR3 is TGTGCCAGCAGCCAAGCAGGACAGGGACCCTACGAGCAGTACTTC. Translated: CASSQAGQGPYEQYF.

This clone was counted only a few times. The chain links TRBV6-5 to TRBJ1-2; perhaps TRBD1 as D (6 bases). Germline values: CDR1 MNHEY, CDR2 SVGAGI. There are 13 residues in the CDR3. The V and J ends lost 5 bases and 8 bases respectively, with 15 bases between them. The DNA for the CDR3 is TGTGCCAGCAGTGATCGGGACAAAGGGGGCTACACCTTC. Translation gives CASSDRDKGGYTF.

This sequence joins TRBV27 and TRBJ1-1; D may be TRBD1 (5 bases). From germline, CDR1 is MNHEY and CDR2 SMNVEV (reference sequence). The CDR3 has 14 amino acids. V lost 5 bases to trimming and J lost 4 bases, with 14 bases between them. CDR3 loop: CASSRQPGGTEAFF. As DNA, the CDR3 is TGTGCCAGCAGTCGACAGCCTGGAGGCACTGAAGCTTTCTTT.

This clone was counted a few times. This chain uses TRBV5-1 with TRBJ2-7; tentatively, D is TRBD1 (5 bases). Between the trimmed V and J ends, which lost 4 bases and 5 bases, there was a span of 16 bases. The germline CDR1 and CDR2 sequences are SGHRS and YFSETQ. The CDR3 covers 14 residues. The CDR3 loop is CASSPLQDLDEQYF. The CDR3 bases are TGCGCCAGCAGCCCTTTACAGGACCTGGACGAGCAGTACTTC.

This clone was seen a handful of times. The chain uses TRBV6-5 and TRBJ2-7, with TRBD2 identical over 7 bases. The length of the CDR3 is 14 residues. Germline assignment: CDR1 MNHEY and CDR2 SVGAGI. With V trimmed by 6 bases and J by 0 bases, 5 bases remained unmatched. The DNA for the CDR3 is TGTGCCAGCAGGGGAGGGTACGCCTCCTACGAGCAGTACTTC. Amino acids: CASRGGYASYEQYF.

This clone was picked up a small number of times. The chain's CDR3 is CASSSLLQPQHF. CDR3 in DNA: TGTGCCAGCAGCTCCCTCTTGCAGCCCCAGCATTTT. The V gene is TRBV6-1, the J gene TRBJ1-5, with D hard to call. CDR1 is MNHNS, CDR2 SASEGT, per germline. The length of the CDR3 is 12 residues. V was clipped by 6 bases and J by 7 bases, with 10 bases between them.

There are a few counts of this clone. CDR3 sequence reads: CASSFRGGQPQHF. The DNA for the CDR3 is TGTGCCAGCAGCTTCAGGGGAGGTCAGCCCCAGCATTTT. This chain uses TRBV7-2 with TRBJ1-5; tentatively, D is TRBD1 (6 bases). This CDR3 comprises 13 residues. Germline V gene data show CDR1 as SGHTA and CDR2 as FQGNSA. Trimming removed 3 bases at V and 6 bases at J, with 9 bases between.

This clone has a handful of counts. The chain is built from TRBV11-3 and TRBJ2-1; D may be TRBD2 (6 bases). In germline, CDR1 is SGHNT, CDR2 YENEEA. There are 14 residues in the CDR3. Trimming removed 3 bases at V and 3 bases at J, with 9 bases between. The CDR3 DNA follows: TGTGCCAGCAGCTTGGATAGCGGCTACAATGAGCAGTTCTTC. As protein: CASSLDSGYNEQFF.

This clone was found a few times. The chain has TRBV9 and TRBJ2-3; the match to TRBD1 covers 9 bases. CDR3 length: 16 residues. The germline V gene encodes CDR1 SGDLS and CDR2 YYNGEE. The J segment lost 1 base and the V segment lost 0 bases, leaving 3 bases of the junction unmatched. The CDR3 DNA is TGTGCCAGCAGCGTAGTAGGGGACAGGGGCACAGATACGCAGTATTTT. Protein: CASSVVGDRGTDTQYF.